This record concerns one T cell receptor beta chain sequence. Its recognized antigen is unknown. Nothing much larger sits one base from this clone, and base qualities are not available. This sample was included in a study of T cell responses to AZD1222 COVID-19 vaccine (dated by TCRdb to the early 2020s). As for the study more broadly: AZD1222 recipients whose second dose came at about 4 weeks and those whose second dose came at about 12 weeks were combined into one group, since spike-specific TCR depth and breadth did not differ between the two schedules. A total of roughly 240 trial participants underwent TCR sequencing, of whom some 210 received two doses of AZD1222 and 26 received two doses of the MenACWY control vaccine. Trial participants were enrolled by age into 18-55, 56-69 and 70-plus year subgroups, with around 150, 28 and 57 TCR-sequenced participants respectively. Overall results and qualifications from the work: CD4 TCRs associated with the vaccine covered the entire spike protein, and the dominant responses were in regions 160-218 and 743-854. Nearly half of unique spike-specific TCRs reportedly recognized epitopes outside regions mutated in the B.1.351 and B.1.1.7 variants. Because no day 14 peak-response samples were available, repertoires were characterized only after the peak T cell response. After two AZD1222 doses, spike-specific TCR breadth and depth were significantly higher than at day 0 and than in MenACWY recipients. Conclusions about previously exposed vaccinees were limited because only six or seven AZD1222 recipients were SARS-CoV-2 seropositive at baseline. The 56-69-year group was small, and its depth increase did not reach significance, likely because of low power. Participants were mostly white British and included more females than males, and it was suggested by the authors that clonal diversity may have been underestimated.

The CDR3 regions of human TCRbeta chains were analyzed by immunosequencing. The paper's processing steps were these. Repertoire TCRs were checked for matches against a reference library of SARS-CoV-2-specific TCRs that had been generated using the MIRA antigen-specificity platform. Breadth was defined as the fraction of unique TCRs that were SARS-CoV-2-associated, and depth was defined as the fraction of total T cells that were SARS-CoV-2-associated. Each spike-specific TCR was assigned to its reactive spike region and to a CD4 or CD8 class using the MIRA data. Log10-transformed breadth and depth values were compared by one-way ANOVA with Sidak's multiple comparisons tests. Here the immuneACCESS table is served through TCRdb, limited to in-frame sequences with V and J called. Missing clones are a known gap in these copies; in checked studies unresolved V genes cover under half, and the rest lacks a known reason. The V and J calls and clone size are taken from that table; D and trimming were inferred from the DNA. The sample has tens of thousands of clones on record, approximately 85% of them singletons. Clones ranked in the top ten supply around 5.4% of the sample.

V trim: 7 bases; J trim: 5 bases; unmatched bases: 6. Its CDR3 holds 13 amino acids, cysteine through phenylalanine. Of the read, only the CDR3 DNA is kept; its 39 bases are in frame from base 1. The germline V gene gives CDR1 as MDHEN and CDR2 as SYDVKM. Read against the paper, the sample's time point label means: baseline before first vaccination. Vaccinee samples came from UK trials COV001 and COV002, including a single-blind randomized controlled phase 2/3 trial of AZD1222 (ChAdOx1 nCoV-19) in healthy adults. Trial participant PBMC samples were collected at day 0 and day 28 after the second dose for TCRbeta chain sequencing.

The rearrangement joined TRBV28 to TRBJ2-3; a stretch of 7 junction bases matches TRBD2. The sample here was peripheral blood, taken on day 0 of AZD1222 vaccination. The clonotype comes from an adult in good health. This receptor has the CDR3 CASTSGDRDTQYF. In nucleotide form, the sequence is TGTGCCAGCACGAGCGGGGACCGAGATACGCAGTATTTT.